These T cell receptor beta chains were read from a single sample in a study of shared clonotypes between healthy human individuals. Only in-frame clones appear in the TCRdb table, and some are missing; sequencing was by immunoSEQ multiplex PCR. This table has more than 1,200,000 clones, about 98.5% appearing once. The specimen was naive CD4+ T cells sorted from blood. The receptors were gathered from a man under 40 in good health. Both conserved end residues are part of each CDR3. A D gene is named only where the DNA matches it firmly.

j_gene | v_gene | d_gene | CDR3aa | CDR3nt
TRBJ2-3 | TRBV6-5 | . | CASSLGNTQYF | TGTGCCAGCAGCCTAGGAAATACGCAGTATTTT
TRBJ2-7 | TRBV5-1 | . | CASSLAGTVHEQYF | TGCGCCAGCAGCTTGGCCGGTACGGTACACGAGCAGTACTTC
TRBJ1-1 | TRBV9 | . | CASSSRVENTEAFF | TGTGCCAGCAGCTCACGCGTAGAGAACACTGAAGCTTTCTTT
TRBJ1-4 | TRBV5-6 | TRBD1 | CASLAGGVDEKLFF | TGTGCCAGCTTAGCAGGGGGCGTTGATGAAAAACTGTTTTTT
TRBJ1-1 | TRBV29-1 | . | CSVVDRQNTEAFF | TGCAGCGTTGTCGACAGGCAGAACACTGAAGCTTTCTTT
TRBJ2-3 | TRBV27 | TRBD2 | CASSWTSVADTQYF | TGTGCCAGCAGTTGGACTAGCGTCGCAGATACGCAGTATTTT
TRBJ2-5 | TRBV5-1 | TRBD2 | CASSLGLAGVGGETQYF | TGCGCCAGCAGCTTGGGACTAGCGGGAGTCGGTGGAGAGACCCAGTACTTC
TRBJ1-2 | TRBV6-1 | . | CASSETDLGGYTF | TGTGCCAGCAGTGAAACCGACCTAGGTGGCTACACCTTC
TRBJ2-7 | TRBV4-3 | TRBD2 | CASSQGAGGLYEQYF | TGCGCCAGCAGCCAAGGGGCGGGGGGGCTGTACGAGCAGTACTTC
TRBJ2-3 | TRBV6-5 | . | CASKGSGFTDTQYF | TGTGCCAGCAAGGGGAGTGGGTTCACAGATACGCAGTATTTT
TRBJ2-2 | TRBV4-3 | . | CASSQDRAAAGELFF | TGCGCCAGCAGCCAAGACAGGGCGGCTGCCGGGGAGCTGTTTTTT
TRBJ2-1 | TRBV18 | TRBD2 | CASSLKFLAGGNNEQFF | TGTGCCAGCTCACTGAAGTTCCTAGCGGGAGGGAACAATGAGCAGTTCTTC
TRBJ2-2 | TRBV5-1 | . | CASEVTGNTGELFF | TGCGCCAGCGAGGTTACGGGTAACACCGGGGAGCTGTTTTTT